This TCR beta chain was profiled in a study of T cell responses to AZD1222 COVID-19 vaccine. This clone occurred once. What it binds is not known. This table comes from immunoSEQ multiplex PCR, and its TCRdb copy is limited to in-frame clones, with some not included. The sample consists of 120,000 to 150,000 clones, roughly 92% of them appearing once. CDR1 is SGHAT, CDR2 FQNNGV, per germline. With 2 bases clipped from V and 5 bases from J, the junction kept 13 bases outside the gene matches. The CDR3 has 18 residues. The study, taken as a whole, reports: Donors were chiefly white British, with a greater number of females, and clonal diversity was perhaps underestimated. The breadth and depth of Spike-specific TCRs increased once two AZD1222 doses had been given. Distributed over spike, vaccine-associated CD4 TCRs predominated at 160-218 and 743-854.

Analysis merged second doses at about 4 or about 12 weeks. The V gene is TRBV11-2, the J gene TRBJ2-3; TRBD2 agrees at 10 bases. The receptor was isolated from an adult who received the AZD1222 COVID-19 vaccine. Source: peripheral blood, taken 28 days after the second AZD1222 dose. CDR3 DNA: TGTGCCAGCAGCTTAAATAGCGGGGGGCCTCTAAGTGGAGATACGCAGTATTTT. It translates to CASSLNSGGPLSGDTQYF.